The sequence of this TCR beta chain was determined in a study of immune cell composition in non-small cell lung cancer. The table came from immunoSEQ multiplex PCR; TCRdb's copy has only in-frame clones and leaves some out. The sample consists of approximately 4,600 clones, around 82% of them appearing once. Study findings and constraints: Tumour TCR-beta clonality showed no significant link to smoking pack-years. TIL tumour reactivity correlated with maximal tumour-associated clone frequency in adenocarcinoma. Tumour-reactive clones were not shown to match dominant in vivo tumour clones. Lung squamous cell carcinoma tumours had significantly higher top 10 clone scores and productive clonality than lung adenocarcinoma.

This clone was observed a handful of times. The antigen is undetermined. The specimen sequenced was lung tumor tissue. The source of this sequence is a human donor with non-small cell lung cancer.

CDR3 loop: CASSRTGSHYEQYF. The CDR3 DNA is TGTGCCAGTAGTAGGACGGGGTCACACTACGAGCAGTACTTC. This chain connects TRBV19 to TRBJ2-7; D is perhaps TRBD2 (5 bases). Germline V gene sequence: CDR1 LNHDA, CDR2 SQIVND (reference sequence). The CDR3 is 14 amino acids. The ends were cut back, 4 bases at V and 3 bases at J, with 13 bases in the middle.